One and the same sample provided the 23 T cell receptor beta chains below, sequenced in a study of human T cells and chemical hapten exposure. Time point given: patch test 2, 6 weeks after DPC sensitization. Treatment specified: therapeutic diphenylcyclopropenone sensitization with weekly scalp DPC. TCRdb ran MiXCR on the RACE reads and lists one entry per CDR3 protein. This table holds about 43,000 distinct CDR3 sequences, approximately 3.4% found once. The sequencing here drew on whole blood, taken in connection with sensitization to the hapten diphenylcyclopropenone (DPC). The source is a man aged 40-49 years with alopecia areata. Some clones in this sample may be carry-over from other donors' samples.

The chain joins TRBV6-2 or TRBV6-3 to TRBJ2-7, with D tentatively TRBD2 (5 bases). The V and J ends lost 7 bases and 5 bases respectively, with 9 bases between them. Per the germline V gene, CDR1 is MNHEY and CDR2 is SVGEGT. The length of the CDR3 is 11 residues. CDR3 coding DNA: TGTGCCAGCACCCTCGGGGACGAGCAGTACTTC. As protein: CASTLGDEQYF.

This clonotype was counted at least ten times. The chain carries TRBV27 and TRBJ1-2; 9 bases are a match to TRBD1. This CDR3 comprises 15 residues. V trimming: 5 bases; J trimming: 8 bases; junction bases outside the gene matches: 12. The germline V gene has CDR1 MNHEY and CDR2 SMNVEV (reference sequence). The CDR3 coding sequence is TGTGCCAGCAGTCTGGGACAGGGCTATAGACGGGGCTACACCTTC. Translating it yields CASSLGQGYRRGYTF.

This clonotype was counted a few times. V usage is TRBV5-6 and J usage is TRBJ2-3; D is undetermined. Looked up from germline, CDR1 is SGHDT and CDR2 is YYEEEE. Trimming removed 10 bases at V and 2 bases at J, with 14 bases between. This CDR3 comprises 13 residues. This CDR3 is CAGRRKYTDTQYF. In DNA form, the CDR3 reads TGTGCCGGCCGCAGGAAATACACAGATACGCAGTATTTT.

This clonotype was observed many times. This rearrangement joins TRBV6-2 or TRBV6-3 to TRBJ2-1; unclear D gene. This CDR3 is 12 amino acids long. Germline V gene data show CDR1 as MNHEY and CDR2 as SVGEGT. V was shortened by 5 bases and J by 8 bases, with 10 bases between the two germline ends. For the CDR3, the DNA is TGTGCCAGCAGTCCCCGTGCCGATGAGCAGTTCTTC. It specifies CASSPRADEQFF.

This clonotype has a count of ten or more. The V and J genes are TRBV7-2 and TRBJ2-7, with TRBD2 as a possible D gene (6 bases). Trimming left V 2 bases short and J 6 bases short, with 14 bases between. CDR1 is SGHTA and CDR2 is FQGNSA in the germline V gene. This CDR3 comprises 14 residues. CDR3 nucleotide sequence: TGTGCCAGCAGCTTAAGCAGGCCGCGGGGCGAGCAGTACTTC. Its protein is CASSLSRPRGEQYF. The whole variable domain, filled in from reference TRBV7-2 and TRBJ2-7, reads GAGVSQSPSNKVTEKGKDVELRCDPISGHTALYWYRQSLGQGLEFLIYFQGNSAPDKSGLPSDRFSAERTGGSVSTLTIQRTQQEDSAVYLCASSLSRPRGEQYFGPGTRLTVT.

This clonotype showed up many times. The chain combines TRBV6-5 with TRBJ2-7; 8 nucleotides line up with TRBD2. The CDR3 totals 17 residues. J gave up 0 bases and V 4 bases, and 11 bases lay outside the gene matches. Germline lookup yields CDR1 MNHEY and CDR2 SVGAGI. CDR3: CASSSDRRGAYSYEQYF. The CDR3 nucleotides are TGTGCCAGCAGTTCTGATCGGCGGGGGGCATACTCCTACGAGCAGTACTTC.

The sample holds many counts of this clonotype. The chain is built from TRBV27 and TRBJ2-3; D is perhaps TRBD2 (6 bases). Germline CDR1 reads MNHEY; CDR2 reads SMNVEV (reference sequence). There are 15 residues in the CDR3. With 3 bases removed from V and 5 bases from J, the gap between germline ends came to 15 bases. CDR3 bases: TGTGCCAGCAGTTTTGAGGGACTCCCACAAGATACGCAGTATTTT. The encoded protein is CASSFEGLPQDTQYF.

Many counts were recorded for this clonotype. The chain has TRBV6-5 and TRBJ2-1, with 8 bases fitting TRBD2. CDR1 MNHEY and CDR2 SVGAGI come from the germline V gene. The junction had 11 bases not matched to a gene; V was cut back by 6 bases and J by 7 bases. The CDR3 totals 15 residues. This chain's CDR3 is CASRGPGTRNNEQFF. CDR3 DNA sequence: TGTGCCAGCAGAGGACCCGGGACTAGGAATAATGAGCAGTTCTTC.

The CDR3 DNA sequence: TGTGCCAGCAGCTTAGTCGAGGGTAGCAATCAGCCCCAGCATTTT. Translated, it gives CASSLVEGSNQPQHF. The rearrangement links TRBV7-2 to TRBJ1-5; no firm D call. Trimming removed 1 base at V and 0 bases at J, with 7 bases between. This CDR3 spans 15 amino acids. Germline V gene lookup returns CDR1 SGHTA and CDR2 FQGNSA.

This clonotype appeared many times. This chain joins TRBV4-1 and TRBJ2-3; D is unclear. Deletions cut 0 bases from V and 0 bases from J, with 7 bases between. The V gene's germline CDR1 is MGHRA and CDR2 YSYEKL. The CDR3 runs 15 residues. As DNA, the CDR3 is TGCGCCAGCAGCCAAGACGGCGCCAGCACAGATACGCAGTATTTT. Translation: CASSQDGASTDTQYF.

The chain has TRBV28 and TRBJ2-7; possibly TRBD1 for D (5 bases). CDR1 MDHEN and CDR2 SYDVKM come from the germline V gene. This CDR3 has 15 residues. The germline V and J ends were trimmed by 4 bases and 0 bases, with 13 bases remaining between them. The chain's CDR3 is CASSSDKPNSYEQYF. The CDR3 DNA follows: TGTGCCAGCAGTTCGGACAAACCGAACTCCTACGAGCAGTACTTC.

This clonotype was observed at least ten times. The chain uses TRBV24-1 and TRBJ2-2; 8 bases are shared with TRBD1. Unmatched junction bases numbered 4, after V lost 3 bases and J lost 2 bases. The CDR3 is 16 amino acids. CDR1 is KGHDR and CDR2 is SFDVKD in the germline V gene. The chain's CDR3 is CATSDTRGLNTGELFF. CDR3 nucleotide sequence: TGTGCCACCAGTGATACCAGGGGGCTAAACACCGGGGAGCTGTTTTTT.

This clonotype has ten or more counts. The chain uses TRBV6-2 or TRBV6-3 and TRBJ2-3; D may be TRBD1 (6 bases). Germline loops: CDR1 MNHEY, CDR2 SVGEGT. Trimming removed 0 bases from V and 4 bases from J, with 11 bases in between. The CDR3 has 15 residues. DNA for the CDR3: TGTGCCAGCAGTTACTCAGTGGACAGTTCAGATACGCAGTATTTT. Its translation is CASSYSVDSSDTQYF.

This clonotype was counted many times. The V call is TRBV15, the J call TRBJ2-7, with TRBD1 as a possible D gene (6 bases). The V end lost 4 bases, the J end lost 7 bases, and 17 bases lay between the germline ends. The CDR3 extends over 14 amino acids. The V gene's germline CDR1 is LNHNV and CDR2 YYDKDF (reference sequence). This CDR3 reads CATSTRLTGEEQYF. The CDR3 DNA is TGTGCCACCAGCACGCGACTGACAGGAGAGGAGCAGTACTTC.

Comment on this clonotype: This sequence may be a read error, since a much larger clone differs from it by one base. The chain employs TRBV4-1 and TRBJ1-3; D unclear. The length of the CDR3 is 15 residues. Germline V gene data show CDR1 as MGHRA and CDR2 as YSYEKL. The CDR3 DNA reads TGCGCCATCAGCCAACTAGGCCTTTCTGGAAACACCATATATTTT. Its translation: CAISQLGLSGNTIYF.

This clonotype appeared many times. The chain carries TRBV15 and TRBJ2-1; D is perhaps TRBD2 (5 bases). This CDR3 is 12 amino acids long. V was clipped by 3 bases and J by 9 bases, with 9 bases between them. In germline, CDR1 is LNHNV, CDR2 YYDKDF (reference sequence). CDR3 coding DNA: TGTGCCACCAGCAGCGCCCGGGGTGAGCAGTTCTTC. Its protein product is CATSSARGEQFF.

This clonotype was counted ten times or more. The chain couples TRBV18 to TRBJ2-3; 11 positions agree with TRBD2. The V gene end was trimmed by 0 bases and the J gene end by 6 bases; junction bases not matched to a gene: 11. The CDR3 runs 18 residues. Germline V gene lookup returns CDR1 KGHSH and CDR2 LQKENI. CDR3 coding DNA: TGTGCCAGCTCACCACCCCCTGTACTAGCGGGAGAAGGTGATACGCAGTATTTT. As protein: CASSPPPVLAGEGDTQYF.

There are many counts of this clonotype. This rearrangement joins TRBV19 to TRBJ2-3; unclear D gene. This CDR3 contains 11 residues. The germline V gene encodes CDR1 LNHDA and CDR2 SQIVND (reference sequence). Trimming removed 7 bases from V and 5 bases from J, with 7 bases in between. The CDR3 reads CASNERDTQYF. DNA of the CDR3: TGTGCCAGTAATGAGCGAGATACGCAGTATTTT.

This clonotype has ten or more counts. The chain has TRBV27 and TRBJ1-1; D is ambiguous. The germline gives CDR1 MNHEY, CDR2 SMNVEV (reference sequence). Trimming removed 8 bases at V and 1 base at J, with 14 bases between. CDR3 length: 14 amino acids. The CDR3, as DNA: TGTGCCAGCCACCGGGGAGACAAGAACACTGAAGCTTTCTTT. Translating it yields CASHRGDKNTEAFF.

In its sample, this clonotype was seen many times. The V call is TRBV11-2, the J call TRBJ1-1; 10 nucleotides agree with TRBD1. Per germline, CDR1 SGHAT and CDR2 FQNNGV. V was pared by 3 bases and J by 3 bases, with 7 bases of the junction left unmatched. There are 16 residues in the CDR3. CDR3 sequence (DNA): TGTGCCAGCAGCTTCGGACAGGGGGGCGGAGACACTGAAGCTTTCTTT. Translation: CASSFGQGGGDTEAFF.

This clonotype was counted at least ten times. The rearrangement uses TRBV5-1 and TRBJ2-7; D might be TRBD1 (6 bases). V lost 0 bases, J lost 2 bases, and 9 bases lay in between. The CDR3 has 14 residues. Germline CDR1 reads SGHRS; CDR2 reads YFSETQ. CDR3 sequence: CASSLGGRAYEQYF. CDR3 coding DNA: TGCGCCAGCAGCTTGGGGGGGCGCGCCTACGAGCAGTACTTC.

This clonotype was picked up a small number of times. The chain couples TRBV5-4 to TRBJ1-1; weak D call: TRBD1 (5 bases). V was shortened by 4 bases and J by 1 base, with 14 bases between the two germline ends. This CDR3 comprises 15 residues. In germline, CDR1 is SGHNT, CDR2 YYREEE (reference sequence). CDR3 nucleotide sequence: TGTGCCAGCAGCGGGGGACTTCCGTGGAACACTGAAGCTTTCTTT. Its protein is CASSGGLPWNTEAFF.

This clonotype was seen many times. The chain links TRBV10-3 to TRBJ2-3, with 8 bases aligning to TRBD2. The CDR3 consists of 14 residues. Germline V gene lookup returns CDR1 ENHRY and CDR2 SYGVKD. V lost 8 bases, J lost 0 bases, and 4 bases stayed unmatched. The DNA of the CDR3 is TGTGCCATCGGACAGCGGGAGAGCACAGATACGCAGTATTTT. Amino acids: CAIGQRESTDTQYF.